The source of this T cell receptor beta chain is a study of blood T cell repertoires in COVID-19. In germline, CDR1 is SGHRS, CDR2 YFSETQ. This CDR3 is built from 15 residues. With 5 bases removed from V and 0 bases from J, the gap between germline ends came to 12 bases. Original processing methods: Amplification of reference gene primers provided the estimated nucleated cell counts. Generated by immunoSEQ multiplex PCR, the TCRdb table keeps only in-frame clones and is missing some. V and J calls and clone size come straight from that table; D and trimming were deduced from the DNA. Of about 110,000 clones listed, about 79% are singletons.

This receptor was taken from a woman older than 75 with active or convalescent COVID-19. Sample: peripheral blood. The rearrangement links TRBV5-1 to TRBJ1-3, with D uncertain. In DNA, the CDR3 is TGCGCCAGCAGAGGTGCGGGAGGCTCTGGAAACACCATATATTTT. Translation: CASRGAGGSGNTIYF.